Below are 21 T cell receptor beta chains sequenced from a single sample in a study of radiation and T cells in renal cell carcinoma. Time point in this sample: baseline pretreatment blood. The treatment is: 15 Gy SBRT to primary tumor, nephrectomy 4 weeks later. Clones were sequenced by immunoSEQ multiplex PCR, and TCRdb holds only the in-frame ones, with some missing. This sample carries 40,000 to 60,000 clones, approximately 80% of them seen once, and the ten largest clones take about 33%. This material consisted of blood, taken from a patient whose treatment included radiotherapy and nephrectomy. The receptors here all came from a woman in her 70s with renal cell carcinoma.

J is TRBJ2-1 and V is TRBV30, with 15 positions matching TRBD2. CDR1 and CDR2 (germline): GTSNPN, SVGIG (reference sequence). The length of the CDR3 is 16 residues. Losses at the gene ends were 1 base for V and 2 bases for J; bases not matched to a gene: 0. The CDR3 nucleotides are TGTGCCTGGAGTGGGACTAGCGGGAGGGCCTACAATGAGCAGTTCTTC. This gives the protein CAWSGTSGRAYNEQFF.

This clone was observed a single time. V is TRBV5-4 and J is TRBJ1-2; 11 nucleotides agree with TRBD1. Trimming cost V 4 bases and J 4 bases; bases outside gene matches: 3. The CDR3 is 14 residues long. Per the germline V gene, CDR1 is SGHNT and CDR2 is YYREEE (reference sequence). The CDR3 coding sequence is TGTGCCAGCAGCCCGGACAGGGGGCCCTATGGCTACACCTTC. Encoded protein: CASSPDRGPYGYTF.

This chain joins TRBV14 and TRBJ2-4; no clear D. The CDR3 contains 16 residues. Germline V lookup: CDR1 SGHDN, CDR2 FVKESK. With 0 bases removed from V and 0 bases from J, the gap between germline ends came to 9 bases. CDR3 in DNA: TGTGCCAGCAGCCAAGATTCGTCCTTAGCCAAAAACATTCAGTACTTC. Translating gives CASSQDSSLAKNIQYF.

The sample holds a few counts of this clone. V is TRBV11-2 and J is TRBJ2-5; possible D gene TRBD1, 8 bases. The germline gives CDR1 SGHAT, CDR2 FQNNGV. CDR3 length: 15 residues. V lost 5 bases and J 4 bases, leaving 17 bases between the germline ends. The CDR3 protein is CASSPRTGRGETQYF. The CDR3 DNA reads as TGTGCCAGCAGCCCGCGGACAGGGAGGGGAGAGACCCAGTACTTC.

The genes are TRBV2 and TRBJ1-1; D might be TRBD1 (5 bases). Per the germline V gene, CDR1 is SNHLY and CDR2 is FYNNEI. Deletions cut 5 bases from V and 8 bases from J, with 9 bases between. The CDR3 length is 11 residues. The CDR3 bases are TGTGCCAGCAGTCCCGGGGGAGAAGCTTTCTTT. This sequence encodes CASSPGGEAFF.

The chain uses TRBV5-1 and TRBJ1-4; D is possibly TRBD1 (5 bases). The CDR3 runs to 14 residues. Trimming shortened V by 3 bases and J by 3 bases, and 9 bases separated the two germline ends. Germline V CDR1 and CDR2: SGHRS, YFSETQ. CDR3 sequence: CASSSGIANEKLFF. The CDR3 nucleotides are TGCGCCAGCAGCTCAGGGATAGCTAATGAAAAACTGTTTTTT. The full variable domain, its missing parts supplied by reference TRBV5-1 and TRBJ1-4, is KAGVTQTPRYLIKTRGQQVTLSCSPISGHRSVSWYQQTPGQGLQFLFEYFSETQRNKGNFPGRFSGRQFSNSRSEMNVSTLELGDSALYLCASSSGIANEKLFFGSGTQLSVL.

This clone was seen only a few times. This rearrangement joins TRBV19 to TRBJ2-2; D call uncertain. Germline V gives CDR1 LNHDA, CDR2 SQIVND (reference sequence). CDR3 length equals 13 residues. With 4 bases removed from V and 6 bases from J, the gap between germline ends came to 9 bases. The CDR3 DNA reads TGTGCCAGTAGTAAAATGGGCTCCGGGGAGCTGTTTTTT. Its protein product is CASSKMGSGELFF.

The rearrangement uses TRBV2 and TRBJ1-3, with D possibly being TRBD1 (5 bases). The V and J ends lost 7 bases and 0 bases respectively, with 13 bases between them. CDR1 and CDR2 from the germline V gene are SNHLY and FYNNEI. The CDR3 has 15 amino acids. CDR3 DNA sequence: TGTGCCAGCAAGTTGGGGCAGAGCTCTGGAAACACCATATATTTT. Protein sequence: CASKLGQSSGNTIYF.

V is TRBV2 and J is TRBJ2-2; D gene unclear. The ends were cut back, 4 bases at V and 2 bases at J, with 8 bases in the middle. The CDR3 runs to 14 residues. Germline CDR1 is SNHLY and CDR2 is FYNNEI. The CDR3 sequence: CASSAGANTGELFF. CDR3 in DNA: TGTGCCAGCAGTGCAGGTGCCAACACCGGGGAGCTGTTTTTT.

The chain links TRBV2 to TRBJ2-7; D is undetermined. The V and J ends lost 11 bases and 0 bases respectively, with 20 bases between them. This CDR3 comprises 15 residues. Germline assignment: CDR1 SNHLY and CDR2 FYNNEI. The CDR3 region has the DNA TGTGCCCTCCTACCGGCTAGGACGGACTCCTACGAGCAGTACTTC. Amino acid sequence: CALLPARTDSYEQYF.

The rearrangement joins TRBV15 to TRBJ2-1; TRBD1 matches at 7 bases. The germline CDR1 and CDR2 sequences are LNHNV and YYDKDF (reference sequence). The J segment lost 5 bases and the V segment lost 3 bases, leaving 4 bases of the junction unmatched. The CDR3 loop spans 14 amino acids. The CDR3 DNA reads TGTGCCACCAGCAGGGGACAGTTTCACAATGAGCAGTTCTTC. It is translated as CATSRGQFHNEQFF.

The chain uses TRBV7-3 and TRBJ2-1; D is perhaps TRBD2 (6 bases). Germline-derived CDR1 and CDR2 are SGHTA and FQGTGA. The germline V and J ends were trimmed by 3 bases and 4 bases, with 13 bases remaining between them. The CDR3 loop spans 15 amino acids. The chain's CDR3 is CASSLMASEYNEQFF. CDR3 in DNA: TGTGCCAGCAGCTTGATGGCTAGCGAATACAATGAGCAGTTCTTC.

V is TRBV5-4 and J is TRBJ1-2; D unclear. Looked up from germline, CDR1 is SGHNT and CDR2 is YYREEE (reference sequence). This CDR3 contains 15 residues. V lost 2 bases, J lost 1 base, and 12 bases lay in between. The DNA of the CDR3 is TGTGCCAGCAGCTTCCCTAGCCATCTTAACTATGGCTACACCTTC. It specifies CASSFPSHLNYGYTF.

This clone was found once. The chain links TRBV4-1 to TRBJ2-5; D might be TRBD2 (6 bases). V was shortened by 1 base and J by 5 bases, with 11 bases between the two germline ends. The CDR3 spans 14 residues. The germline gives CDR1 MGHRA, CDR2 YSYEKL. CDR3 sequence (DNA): TGCGCCAGCAGCCAAGTTGCGGGACTGGAGACCCAGTACTTC. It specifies CASSQVAGLETQYF.

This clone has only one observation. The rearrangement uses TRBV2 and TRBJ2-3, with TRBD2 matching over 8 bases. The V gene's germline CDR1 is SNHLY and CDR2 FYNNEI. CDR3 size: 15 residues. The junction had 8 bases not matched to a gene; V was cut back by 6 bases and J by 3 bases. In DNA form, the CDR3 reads TGTGCCAGCAGCCAAGCGGGGGCGGGGACAGATACGCAGTATTTT. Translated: CASSQAGAGTDTQYF.

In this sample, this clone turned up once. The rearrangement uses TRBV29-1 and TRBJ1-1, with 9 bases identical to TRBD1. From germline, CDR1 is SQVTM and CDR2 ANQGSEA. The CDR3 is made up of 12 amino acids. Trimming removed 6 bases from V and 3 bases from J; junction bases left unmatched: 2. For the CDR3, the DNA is TGCAGCGTCAGGACAGGGGACACTGAAGCTTTCTTT. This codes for CSVRTGDTEAFF.

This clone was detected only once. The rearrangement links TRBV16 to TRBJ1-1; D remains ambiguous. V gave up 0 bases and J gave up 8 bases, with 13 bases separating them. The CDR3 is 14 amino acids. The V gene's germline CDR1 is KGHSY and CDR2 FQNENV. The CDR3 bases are TGTGCCAGCAGCCAATCCACAGTGGAGGGAGAAGCTTTCTTT. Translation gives CASSQSTVEGEAFF.

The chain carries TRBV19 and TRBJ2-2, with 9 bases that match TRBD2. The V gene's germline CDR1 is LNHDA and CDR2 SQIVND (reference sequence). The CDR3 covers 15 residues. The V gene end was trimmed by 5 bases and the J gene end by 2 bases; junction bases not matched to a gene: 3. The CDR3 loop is CASSGLAGNTGELFF. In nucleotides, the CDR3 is TGTGCCAGTAGTGGGCTAGCGGGAAACACCGGGGAGCTGTTTTTT.

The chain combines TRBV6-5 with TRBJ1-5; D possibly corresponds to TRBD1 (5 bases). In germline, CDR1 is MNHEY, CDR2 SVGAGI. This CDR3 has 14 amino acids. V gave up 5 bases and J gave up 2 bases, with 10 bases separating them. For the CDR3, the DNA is TGTGCCAGCAGTCAAGGGGATGGCAATCAGCCCCAGCATTTT. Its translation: CASSQGDGNQPQHF.

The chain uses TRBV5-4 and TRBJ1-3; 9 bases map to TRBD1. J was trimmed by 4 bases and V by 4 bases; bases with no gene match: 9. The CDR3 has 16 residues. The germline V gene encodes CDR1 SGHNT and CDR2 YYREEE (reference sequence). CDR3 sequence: CASSAGQGLGGNTIYF. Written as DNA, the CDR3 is TGTGCCAGCAGCGCGGGACAGGGATTGGGGGGAAACACCATATATTTT.

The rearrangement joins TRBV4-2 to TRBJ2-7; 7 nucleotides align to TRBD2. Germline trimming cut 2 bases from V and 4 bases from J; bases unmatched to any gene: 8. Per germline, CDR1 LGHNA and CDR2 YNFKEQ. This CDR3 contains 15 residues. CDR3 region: CASSQTSGNDYEQYF. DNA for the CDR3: TGTGCCAGCAGCCAAACCAGCGGGAATGATTACGAGCAGTACTTC.